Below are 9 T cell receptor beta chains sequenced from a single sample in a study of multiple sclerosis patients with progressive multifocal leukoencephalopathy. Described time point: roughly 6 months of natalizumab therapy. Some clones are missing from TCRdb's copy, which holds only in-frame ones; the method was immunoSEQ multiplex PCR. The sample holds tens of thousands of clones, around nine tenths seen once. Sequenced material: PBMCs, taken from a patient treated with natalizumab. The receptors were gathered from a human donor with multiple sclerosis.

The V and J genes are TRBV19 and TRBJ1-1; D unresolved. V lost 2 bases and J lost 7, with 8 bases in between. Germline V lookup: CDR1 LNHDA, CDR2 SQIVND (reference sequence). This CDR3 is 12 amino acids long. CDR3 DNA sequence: TGTGCCAGTAGTATAAGGTGGGGTGAAGCTTTCTTT. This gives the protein CASSIRWGEAFF.

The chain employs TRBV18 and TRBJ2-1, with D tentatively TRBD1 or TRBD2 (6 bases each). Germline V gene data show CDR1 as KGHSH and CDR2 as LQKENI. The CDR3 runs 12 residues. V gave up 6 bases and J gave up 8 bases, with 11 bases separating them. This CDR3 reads CASSLRGDEQFF. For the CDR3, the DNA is TGTGCCAGCTCCCTGAGGGGGGATGAGCAGTTCTTC.

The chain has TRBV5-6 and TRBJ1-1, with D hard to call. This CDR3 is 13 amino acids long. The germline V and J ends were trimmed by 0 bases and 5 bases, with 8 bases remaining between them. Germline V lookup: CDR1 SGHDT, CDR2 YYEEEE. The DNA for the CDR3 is TGTGCCAGCAGCTTGGAAGTCGTGACTGAAGCTTTCTTT. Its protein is CASSLEVVTEAFF.

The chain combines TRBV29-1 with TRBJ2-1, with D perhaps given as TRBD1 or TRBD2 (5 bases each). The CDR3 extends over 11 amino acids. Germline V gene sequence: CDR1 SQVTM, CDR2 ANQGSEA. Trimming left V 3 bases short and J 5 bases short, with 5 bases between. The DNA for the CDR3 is TGCAGCGTTGAGGGGGACAATGAGCAGTTCTTC. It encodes CSVEGDNEQFF.

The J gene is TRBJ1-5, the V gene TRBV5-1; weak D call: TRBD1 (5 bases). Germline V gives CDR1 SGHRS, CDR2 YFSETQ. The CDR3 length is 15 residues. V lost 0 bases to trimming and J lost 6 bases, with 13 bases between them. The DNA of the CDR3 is TGCGCCAGCAGCTTGGAGGCGGGGGTCACTCAGCCCCAGCATTTT. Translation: CASSLEAGVTQPQHF.

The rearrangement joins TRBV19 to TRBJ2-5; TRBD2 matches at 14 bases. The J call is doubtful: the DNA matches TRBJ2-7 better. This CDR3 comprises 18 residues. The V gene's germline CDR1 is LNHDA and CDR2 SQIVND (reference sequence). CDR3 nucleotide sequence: TGTGCCAGTTTCCCACGCCACGGACTAGCGGGAGGCCCCTACGAGCAGTACTTC. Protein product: CASFPRHGLAGGPYEQYF.

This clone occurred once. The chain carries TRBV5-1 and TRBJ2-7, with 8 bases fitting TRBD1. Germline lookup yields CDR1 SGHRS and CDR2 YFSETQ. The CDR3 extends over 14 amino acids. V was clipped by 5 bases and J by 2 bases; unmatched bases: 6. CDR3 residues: CASSSGTGAYEQYF. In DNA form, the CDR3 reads TGCGCCAGCAGTTCTGGGACAGGAGCCTACGAGCAGTACTTC.

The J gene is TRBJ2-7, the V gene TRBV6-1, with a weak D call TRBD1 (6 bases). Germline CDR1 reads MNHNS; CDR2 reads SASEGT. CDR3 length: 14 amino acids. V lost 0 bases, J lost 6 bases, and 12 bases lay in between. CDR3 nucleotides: TGTGCCAGCAGTGAAGCCCCAGGGGTCCCCGAGCAGTACTTC. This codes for CASSEAPGVPEQYF.

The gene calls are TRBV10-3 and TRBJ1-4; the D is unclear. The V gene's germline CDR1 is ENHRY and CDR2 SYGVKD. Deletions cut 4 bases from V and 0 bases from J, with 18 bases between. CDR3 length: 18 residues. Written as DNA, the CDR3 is TGTGCCATCAGTGCGCAGGACTCCAGACCTGCAACTAATGAAAAACTGTTTTTT. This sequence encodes CAISAQDSRPATNEKLFF.